Shown below are 4 T cell receptor beta chains from a single sample sequenced in a study of T cell responses to AZD1222 COVID-19 vaccine. Libraries were prepared by immunoSEQ multiplex PCR; TCRdb keeps only in-frame clonotypes and omits some of them. The data contain some 180,000 clones, 90% to 95% of them singletons. The source material was peripheral blood, sampled 28 days after the second dose of the MenACWY control vaccine. All receptors come from an adult who received the MenACWY meningococcal vaccine as a control.

The chain combines TRBV28 with TRBJ1-5, with D tentatively TRBD1 (5 bases). This CDR3 contains 15 residues. The V and J ends lost 1 base and 4 bases respectively, with 11 bases between them. Germline CDR1 MDHEN, CDR2 SYDVKM. The CDR3 DNA reads TGTGCCAGCAGTTTATCCCCTAGGGGAAATCAGCCCCAGCATTTT. Amino acids: CASSLSPRGNQPQHF.

This clone was seen only once. The gene calls are TRBV10-3 and TRBJ1-1; TRBD1 is a possible D gene (5 bases). This CDR3 is 14 amino acids long. Germline assignment: CDR1 ENHRY and CDR2 SYGVKD. V gave up 5 bases and J gave up 2 bases, with 12 bases separating them. CDR3 in DNA: TGTGCCATCAGTCTCACAGGAGCCAACACTGAAGCTTTCTTT. Its protein product is CAISLTGANTEAFF.

In its sample, this clone was seen once. This sequence joins TRBV11-2 and TRBJ1-6; a possible D gene is TRBD1 (5 bases). The length of the CDR3 is 14 residues. Germline-derived CDR1 and CDR2 are SGHAT and FQNNGV. The V end lost 3 bases, the J end lost 6 bases, and 9 bases lay between the germline ends. In nucleotides, the CDR3 is TGTGCCAGCAGCTTGCCCGGGGGTAATTCACCCCTCCACTTT. Translation: CASSLPGGNSPLHF.

V gene TRBV6-6 combines with J gene TRBJ2-7, with TRBD2 identical over 7 bases. This CDR3 is 15 amino acids long. Germline V lookup: CDR1 MNHNY, CDR2 SVGAGI (reference sequence). The V gene end was trimmed by 5 bases and the J gene end by 6 bases; junction bases not matched to a gene: 13. Written as DNA, the CDR3 is TGTGCCAGCAGTACCCCAAAGGGCGGGGGAGCCGAGCAGTACTTC. Translating gives CASSTPKGGGAEQYF.